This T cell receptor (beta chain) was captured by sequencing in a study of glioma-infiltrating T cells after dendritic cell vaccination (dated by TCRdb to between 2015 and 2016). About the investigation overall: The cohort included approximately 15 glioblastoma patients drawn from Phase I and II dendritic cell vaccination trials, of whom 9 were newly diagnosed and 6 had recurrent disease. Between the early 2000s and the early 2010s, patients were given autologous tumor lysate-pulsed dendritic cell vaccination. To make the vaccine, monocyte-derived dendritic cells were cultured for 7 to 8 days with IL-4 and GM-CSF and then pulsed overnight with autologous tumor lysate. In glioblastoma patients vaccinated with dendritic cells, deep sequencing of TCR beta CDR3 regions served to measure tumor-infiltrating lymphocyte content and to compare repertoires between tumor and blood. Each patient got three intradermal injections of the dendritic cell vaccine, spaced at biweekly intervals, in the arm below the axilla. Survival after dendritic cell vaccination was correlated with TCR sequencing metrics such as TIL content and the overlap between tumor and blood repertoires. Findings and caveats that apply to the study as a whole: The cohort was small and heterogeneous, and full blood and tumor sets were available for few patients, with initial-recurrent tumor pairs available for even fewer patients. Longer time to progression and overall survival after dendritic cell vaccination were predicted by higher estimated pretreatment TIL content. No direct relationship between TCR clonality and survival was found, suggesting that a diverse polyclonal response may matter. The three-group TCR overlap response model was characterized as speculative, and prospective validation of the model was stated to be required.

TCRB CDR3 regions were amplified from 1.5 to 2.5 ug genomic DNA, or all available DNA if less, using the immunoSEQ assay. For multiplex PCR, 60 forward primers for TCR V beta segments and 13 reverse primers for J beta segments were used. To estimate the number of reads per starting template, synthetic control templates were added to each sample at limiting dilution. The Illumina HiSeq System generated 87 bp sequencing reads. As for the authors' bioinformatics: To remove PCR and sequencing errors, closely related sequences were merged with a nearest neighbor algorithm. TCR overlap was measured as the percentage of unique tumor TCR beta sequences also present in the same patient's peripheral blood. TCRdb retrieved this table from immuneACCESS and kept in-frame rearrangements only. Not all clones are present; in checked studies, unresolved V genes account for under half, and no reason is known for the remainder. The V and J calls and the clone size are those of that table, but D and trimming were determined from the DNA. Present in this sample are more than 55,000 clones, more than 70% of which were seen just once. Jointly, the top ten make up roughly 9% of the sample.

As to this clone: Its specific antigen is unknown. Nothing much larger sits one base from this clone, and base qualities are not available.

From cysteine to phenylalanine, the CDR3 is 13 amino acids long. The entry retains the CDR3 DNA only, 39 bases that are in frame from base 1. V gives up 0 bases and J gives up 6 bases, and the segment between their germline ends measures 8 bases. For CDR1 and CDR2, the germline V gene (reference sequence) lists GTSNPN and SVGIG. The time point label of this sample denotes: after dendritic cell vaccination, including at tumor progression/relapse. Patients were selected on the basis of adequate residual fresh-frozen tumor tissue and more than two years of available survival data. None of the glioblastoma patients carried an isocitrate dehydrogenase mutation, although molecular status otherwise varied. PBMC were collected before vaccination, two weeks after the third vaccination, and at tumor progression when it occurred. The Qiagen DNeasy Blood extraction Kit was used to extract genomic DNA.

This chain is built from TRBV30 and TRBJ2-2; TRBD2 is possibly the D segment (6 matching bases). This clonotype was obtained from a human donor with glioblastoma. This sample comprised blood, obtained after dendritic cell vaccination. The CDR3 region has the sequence CAWSVTSSGELFF. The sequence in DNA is TGTGCCTGGAGTGTAACTAGCTCCGGGGAGCTGTTTTTT.